Here is one TCR beta chain with its context. This entry belongs to a study of T cell changes during pregnancy in multiple sclerosis. The CDR3 has 12 amino acids. The V gene lost 4 bases and the J gene lost 9 bases, with 12 bases spanning the gap. The V gene's germline CDR1 is MDHEN and CDR2 SYDVKM. Some clones are missing from TCRdb's copy, which holds only in-frame ones; the method was immunoSEQ multiplex PCR. The sample yields roughly 41,000 clones, more than 70% seen once. The rearrangement links TRBV28 to TRBJ2-5; maybe TRBD1 (6 bases). The receptor was derived from a female donor with multiple sclerosis, enrolled in a pregnancy study. Specimen: CD8+ T cells from peripheral blood mononuclear cells, collected in the third trimester of pregnancy. The CDR3 nucleotides are TGTGCCAGCAGTTGGATGGGGGCGGCCCAGTACTTC. As protein: CASSWMGAAQYF.